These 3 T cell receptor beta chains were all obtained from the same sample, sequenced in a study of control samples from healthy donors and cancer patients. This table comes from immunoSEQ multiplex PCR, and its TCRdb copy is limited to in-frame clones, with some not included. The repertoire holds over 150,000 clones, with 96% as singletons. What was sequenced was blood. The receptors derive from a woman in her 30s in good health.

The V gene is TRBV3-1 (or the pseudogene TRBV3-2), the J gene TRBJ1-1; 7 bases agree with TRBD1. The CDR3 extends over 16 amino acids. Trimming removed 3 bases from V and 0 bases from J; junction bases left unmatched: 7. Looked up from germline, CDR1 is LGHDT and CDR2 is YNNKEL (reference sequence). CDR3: CASSHRTGLMNTEAFF. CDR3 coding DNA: TGTGCCAGCAGCCACAGGACAGGCCTTATGAACACTGAAGCTTTCTTT.

The CDR3 nucleotides are TGCGCCAGCAGCCAAGATGACGGGAGGTATAGTGAGCAGTTCTTC. Translated: CASSQDDGRYSEQFF. This chain uses TRBV4-1 with TRBJ2-1; 7 bases map to TRBD2. This CDR3 comprises 15 residues. The germline V gene encodes CDR1 MGHRA and CDR2 YSYEKL. With V trimmed by 0 bases and J by 9 bases, 8 bases remained unmatched.

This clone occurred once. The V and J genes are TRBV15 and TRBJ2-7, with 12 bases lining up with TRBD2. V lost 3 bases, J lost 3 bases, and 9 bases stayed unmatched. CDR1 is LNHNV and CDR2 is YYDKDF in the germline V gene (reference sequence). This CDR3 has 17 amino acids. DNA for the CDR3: TGTGCCACCAGCAGGGGGACTAGCGGGCGCCTCCACTACGAGCAGTACTTC. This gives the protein CATSRGTSGRLHYEQYF.